These 32 T cell receptor beta chains share one sample of origin, sequenced in a study of PD-1 blockade in classical Hodgkin lymphoma (dated by TCRdb to 2020 to 2021). The time point label of this sample denotes: cycle 2 day 1 (C2D1) of nivolumab. Relapse after autologous stem cell transplantation had occurred in all trial patients, and cohorts A, B and C were distinguished by prior brentuximab vedotin exposure. The library was produced with the immunoSEQ multiplex PCR assay. Entries here come from immuneACCESS through TCRdb and include only in-frame sequences with V and J called. Some clones fail to appear in such tables; in the studies checked, an unresolved V gene covers under half of the shortfall, and the cause of the remainder is unknown. A total of tens of thousands of clones appear in this sample, around 80% of them only once. Roughly a sixth of the sample comes from the top ten. The sample consisted of peripheral blood mononuclear cells (PBMCs), taken before the second cycle of nivolumab. Every receptor here comes from a human donor with classical Hodgkin lymphoma.

The chain has TRBV5-4 and TRBJ1-5; D call uncertain. V lost 4 bases, J lost 2 bases, and 13 bases lay in between. Germline assignment: CDR1 SGHNT and CDR2 YYREEE (reference sequence). The length of the CDR3 is 15 residues. CDR3 sequence reads: CASSQVSGGNQPQHF. The CDR3 nucleotides are TGTGCCAGCAGCCAAGTCAGCGGTGGCAATCAGCCCCAGCATTTT.

About this clone itself: This may come from a read error, since a much larger clone is one base off. Other DNA sequences from this sample encode an identical CDR3 as well. The rearrangement uses TRBV12-2 and TRBJ2-5. TRBV12-2 is given as a pseudogene. The CDR3 loop spans 15 amino acids. The CDR3 spells CASHLNWIVVETQYF. Here the CDR3 DNA reads TGTGCAAGTCATTTAAATTGGATAGTAGTGGAGACCCAGTACTTC.

Here the CDR3 reads CASSLRTGAGNTIYF. The CDR3 DNA follows: TGTGCCAGCAGCCTAAGGACAGGGGCTGGAAACACCATATATTTT. V gene TRBV7-2 combines with J gene TRBJ1-3; 9 bases are shared with TRBD1. CDR1 and CDR2 (germline): SGHTA, FQGNSA. The ends lost 5 bases at V and 2 bases at J; junction bases unmatched: 4. The CDR3 covers 15 residues.

The V call is TRBV30, the J call TRBJ1-6; possible D gene TRBD1, 5 bases. The length of the CDR3 is 12 residues. Trimming took 3 bases from V and 8 from J, leaving 8 bases between them. The germline gives CDR1 GTSNPN, CDR2 SVGIG (reference sequence). The CDR3 DNA reads TGTGCCTGGAGAGGGGAGGATTCACCCCTCCACTTT. It yields the protein CAWRGEDSPLHF.

The V call is TRBV5-4, the J call TRBJ2-1; D is uncertain. Trimming removed 0 bases at V and 10 bases at J, with 5 bases between. Germline-derived CDR1 and CDR2 are SGHNT and YYREEE (reference sequence). The CDR3 has 11 residues. The CDR3 sequence: CASSLGMEQFF. In DNA, the CDR3 is TGTGCCAGCAGCTTGGGGATGGAGCAGTTCTTC.

This clone was seen once. This rearrangement joins TRBV29-1 to TRBJ2-5; 11 positions agree with TRBD2. Germline V gene sequence: CDR1 SQVTM, CDR2 ANQGSEA. J was trimmed by 2 bases and V by 7 bases; bases with no gene match: 9. The CDR3 contains 15 residues. Here the CDR3 reads CSAGTSGFTQETQYF. The CDR3, as DNA: TGCAGCGCCGGGACTAGCGGCTTCACTCAAGAGACCCAGTACTTC.

This clone was found a few times. The J gene is TRBJ2-6, the V gene TRBV7-8; D is ambiguous. Germline loops: CDR1 SGHVS, CDR2 FQNEAQ. This CDR3 is 15 amino acids long. Trimming left V 3 bases short and J 3 bases short, with 9 bases between. The CDR3 region has the DNA TGTGCCAGCAGCTTCCGACGCGGTGGGGCCAACGTCCTGACTTTC. It is translated as CASSFRRGGANVLTF. Using reference TRBV7-8 and TRBJ2-6 for the parts outside the CDR3, the full variable domain is GAGVSQSPRYKVAKRGQDVALRCDPISGHVSLFWYQQALGQGPEFLTYFQNEAQLDKSGLPSDRFFAERPEGSVSTLKIQRTQQEDSAVYLCASSFRRGGANVLTFGAGSRLTVL.

The rearrangement links TRBV6-4 to TRBJ2-1; 8 positions agree with TRBD1. Trimming took 4 bases from V and 7 from J; bases not matched to a gene: 3. Germline loops: CDR1 MRHNA, CDR2 SNTAGT. The CDR3 consists of 13 residues. The CDR3 here is CASSVTGVNEQFF. CDR3 bases: TGTGCCAGCAGTGTGACAGGGGTAAATGAGCAGTTCTTC.

The chain recombines TRBV11-2 with TRBJ1-2, with TRBD1 matching over 7 bases. The CDR3 is 12 residues long. Germline trimming cut 3 bases from V and 9 bases from J; bases unmatched to any gene: 4. Germline CDR1 and CDR2: SGHAT and FQNNGV. The CDR3 loop reads CASSLTGWSYTF. CDR3 DNA: TGTGCCAGCAGCTTGACAGGGTGGAGCTACACCTTC.

This clone showed up just once. The rearrangement links TRBV7-2 to TRBJ2-1; D gene uncertain. The CDR3 is made up of 15 amino acids. Germline V lookup: CDR1 SGHTA, CDR2 FQGNSA. Trimming took 6 bases from V and 0 from J, leaving 12 bases between them. The CDR3 protein is CASSRIKSSYNEQFF. The CDR3 coding sequence is TGTGCCAGCAGTCGGATTAAAAGCTCCTACAATGAGCAGTTCTTC. Full variable domain (rest looked up from reference TRBV7-2 and TRBJ2-1): GAGVSQSPSNKVTEKGKDVELRCDPISGHTALYWYRQSLGQGLEFLIYFQGNSAPDKSGLPSDRFSAERTGGSVSTLTIQRTQQEDSAVYLCASSRIKSSYNEQFFGPGTRLTVL.

This clone was counted between two and nine times. In the same sample, other DNA sequences code for this CDR3. V gene TRBV2 combines with J gene TRBJ2-1; 9 positions match TRBD2. The CDR3 is 15 amino acids. V lost 5 bases and J lost 3; bases outside the gene matches: 5. CDR1 is SNHLY, CDR2 FYNNEI, per germline. The CDR3 DNA follows: TGTGCCAGCAGTAGTAGCGGGGGAGACTACAATGAGCAGTTCTTC. Its protein is CASSSSGGDYNEQFF.

This chain joins TRBV7-9 and TRBJ1-2, with D tentatively TRBD1 (5 bases). V was cut by 2 bases and J by 3 bases, with 13 bases left in between. CDR3 length: 15 amino acids. CDR1 and CDR2 from the germline V gene are SEHNR and FQNEAQ (reference sequence). CDR3 region: CASSLIRTGDYGYTF. The CDR3 DNA is TGTGCCAGCAGCTTAATTCGGACGGGGGACTATGGCTACACCTTC.

The chain uses TRBV19 and TRBJ2-1; D not resolved. V gave up 2 bases and J gave up 2 bases, with 7 bases separating them. Germline loops: CDR1 LNHDA, CDR2 SQIVND (reference sequence). There are 14 residues in the CDR3. CDR3 protein: CASSISPTYNEQFF. The CDR3 DNA reads as TGTGCCAGTAGTATATCCCCGACCTACAATGAGCAGTTCTTC.

V usage is TRBV2 and J usage is TRBJ2-5; TRBD2 agrees at 8 bases. The CDR3 runs to 14 residues. Germline V gene data show CDR1 as SNHLY and CDR2 as FYNNEI. The V gene end was trimmed by 4 bases and the J gene end by 5 bases; junction bases not matched to a gene: 6. The CDR3 sequence is CASSGRGGPETQYF. CDR3 DNA: TGTGCCAGCAGTGGTCGGGGGGGCCCGGAGACCCAGTACTTC.

The chain carries TRBV21-1 and TRBJ2-2; the table's D call, TRBD1, was not checked against the DNA. TRBV21-1 is reported as a pseudogene. This CDR3 contains 18 residues. Here the CDR3 reads CASSKEGPGQTITGELFF. In DNA form, the CDR3 reads TGTGCCAGCAGCAAAGAAGGCCCGGGACAGACCATAACCGGGGAGCTGTTTTTT.

The chain is built from TRBV6-5 and TRBJ1-6; D is unresolved. There are 14 residues in the CDR3. V lost 5 bases and J lost 5, with 10 bases in between. CDR1 and CDR2 (germline): MNHEY, SVGAGI. The DNA for the CDR3 is TGTGCCAGCAGTGAATCGGAGGATAATTCACCCCTCCACTTT. It translates to CASSESEDNSPLHF.

This clone appeared once. This chain joins TRBV5-6 and TRBJ2-1; 10 bases are shared with TRBD1. V lost 3 bases, J lost 3 bases, and 12 bases stayed unmatched. Germline loops: CDR1 SGHDT, CDR2 YYEEEE. The CDR3 totals 18 residues. DNA of the CDR3: TGTGCCAGCAGCTCAACCGGGACAGGGGTATCATACTACAATGAGCAGTTCTTC. Amino acid sequence: CASSSTGTGVSYYNEQFF.

The V call is TRBV6-4, the J call TRBJ2-4; the match to TRBD1 covers 10 bases. The CDR3 totals 17 residues. V was pared by 7 bases and J by 0 bases, with 9 bases of the junction left unmatched. CDR1 is MRHNA, CDR2 SNTAGT, per germline. The CDR3 is CASNRDRGRLAKNIQYF. CDR3 nucleotide sequence: TGTGCCAGCAACCGGGACAGGGGACGACTAGCCAAAAACATTCAGTACTTC.

This CDR3 reads CASSLGQGLSGEQYV. The DNA for the CDR3 is TGTGCCAGCAGTTTAGGACAGGGCTTGTCAGGCGAGCAGTACGTC. The V call is TRBV28, the J call TRBJ2-7; TRBD1 matches at 8 bases. CDR1 is MDHEN and CDR2 is SYDVKM in the germline V gene. The CDR3 consists of 15 residues. Trimming at V came to 2 bases and at J to 6 bases, leaving 9 bases not matched to a gene.

The V call is TRBV11-3, the J call TRBJ1-1; 7 bases fit TRBD1. CDR1 is SGHNT and CDR2 is YENEEA in the germline V gene. The CDR3 loop spans 16 amino acids. V dropped 2 bases and J dropped 1; count of bases not matched to a gene: 7. For the CDR3, the DNA is TGTGCCAGCAGCTTACGACAGGGCAAGGGGAACACTGAAGCTTTCTTT. It encodes CASSLRQGKGNTEAFF. Based on the CDR3 plus reference TRBV11-3 and TRBJ1-1, the full variable domain is EAGVVQSPRYKIIEKKQPVAFWCNPISGHNTLYWYLQNLGQGPELLIRYENEEAVDDSQLPKDRFSAERLKGVDSTLKIQPAELGDSAVYLCASSLRQGKGNTEAFFGQGTRLTVV.

This clone has just a few counts. V usage is TRBV4-1 and J usage is TRBJ2-1; 11 nucleotides agree with TRBD2. The J segment lost 4 bases and the V segment lost 4 bases, leaving 18 bases of the junction unmatched. This CDR3 spans 20 amino acids. Germline V lookup: CDR1 MGHRA, CDR2 YSYEKL. CDR3 coding DNA: TGCGCCAGCAGCCGACAAATGGCTAGCGGGGGGCCCTCCCCATACAATGAGCAGTTCTTC. This encodes CASSRQMASGGPSPYNEQFF.

This chain uses TRBV6-6 with TRBJ2-1, with D unclear. V shed 5 bases and J shed 3 bases, with 11 bases lying between them. The CDR3 consists of 14 residues. The germline V gene encodes CDR1 MNHNY and CDR2 SVGAGI (reference sequence). The CDR3 nucleotides are TGTGCCAGCAGTCCGGGCGAAGACTACAATGAGCAGTTCTTC. Protein sequence: CASSPGEDYNEQFF.

A single count supports this clone. This chain uses TRBV6-4 with TRBJ2-2; no clear D gene. CDR1 and CDR2 (germline): MRHNA, SNTAGT. V shed 3 bases and J shed 2 bases, with 10 bases lying between them. The CDR3 runs 15 residues. The CDR3 nucleotides read TGTGCCAGCAGTGAGACACCGCAAAACACCGGGGAGCTGTTTTTT. Protein sequence: CASSETPQNTGELFF.

The V call is TRBV5-1, the J call TRBJ1-1, with D possibly TRBD1 on 5 matching bases. Germline values: CDR1 SGHRS, CDR2 YFSETQ. The length of the CDR3 is 12 residues. V lost 4 bases and J lost 7, with 11 bases in between. CDR3 nucleotide sequence: TGCGCCAGCAGCCGACCGGGGCGTGAAGCTTTCTTT. Its translation is CASSRPGREAFF.

V is TRBV30 and J is TRBJ1-4; no clear D. V was trimmed by 3 bases and J by 0 bases, leaving 14 bases between them. The CDR3 covers 16 residues. The germline gives CDR1 GTSNPN, CDR2 SVGIG (reference sequence). For the CDR3, the DNA is TGTGCCTGGAGGGGATTAGACTCCTCAACTAATGAAAAACTGTTTTTT. The encoded protein is CAWRGLDSSTNEKLFF.

The chain recombines TRBV6-1 with TRBJ1-1; no reliable D call. Trimming pared 5 bases from V and 1 base from J, leaving 11 bases between. The CDR3 totals 14 residues. The germline V gene has CDR1 MNHNS and CDR2 SASEGT. CDR3 loop: CASSMSGRNTEAFF. CDR3 coding DNA: TGTGCCAGCAGTATGTCAGGCAGGAACACTGAAGCTTTCTTT.

This clone was seen more than once but under ten times. The genes are TRBV19 and TRBJ2-7, with D unclear. The CDR3 is made up of 12 amino acids. V was clipped by 1 base and J by 4 bases, with 5 bases between them. CDR1 is LNHDA and CDR2 is SQIVND in the germline V gene (reference sequence). This CDR3 is CASSIVGYEQYF. The CDR3, as DNA: TGTGCCAGTAGTATAGTTGGTTACGAGCAGTACTTC.

The J gene is TRBJ2-5, the V gene TRBV30; D remains unclear. Germline CDR1 reads GTSNPN; CDR2 reads SVGIG (reference sequence). The CDR3 totals 11 residues. Between the trimmed V and J ends, which lost 4 bases and 1 base, there was a span of 4 bases. CDR3 sequence reads: CAWTVQETQYF. The CDR3 DNA follows: TGTGCCTGGACCGTCCAAGAGACCCAGTACTTC.

V is TRBV7-9 and J is TRBJ2-1, with 11 positions matching TRBD2. V lost 6 bases to trimming and J lost 3 bases; unmatched junction nucleotides: 7. CDR1 SEHNR and CDR2 FQNEAQ come from the germline V gene (reference sequence). This CDR3 is 16 amino acids long. In DNA form, the CDR3 reads TGTGCCAGCAGTCCCCCGGGACTAGCGGACTACAATGAGCAGTTCTTC. It translates to CASSPPGLADYNEQFF.

This clone was seen once. The chain uses TRBV30 and TRBJ2-7; possible D gene TRBD2, 5 bases. This CDR3 is built from 12 residues. Trimming pared 0 bases from V and 2 bases from J, leaving 5 bases between. Per the germline V gene, CDR1 is GTSNPN and CDR2 is SVGIG (reference sequence). The CDR3 is CAWSVLAYEQYV. In nucleotides, the CDR3 is TGTGCCTGGAGTGTACTAGCCTACGAGCAGTACGTC.

The chain combines TRBV2 with TRBJ1-3; no firm D call. V shed 4 bases and J shed 4 bases, with 17 bases lying between them. Germline CDR1 and CDR2: SNHLY and FYNNEI. The CDR3 runs to 16 residues. CDR3 coding DNA: TGTGCCAGCAGTGCCCCGGGCGGTGGGGAAGGAAACACCATATATTTT. Its protein is CASSAPGGGEGNTIYF.

This clone was counted between two and nine times. The chain recombines TRBV4-3 with TRBJ2-7, with TRBD2 matching over 14 bases. The CDR3 covers 15 residues. The ends lost 4 bases at V and 6 bases at J; junction bases unmatched: 5. CDR1 and CDR2 from the germline V gene are LGHNA and YSLEER. CDR3 coding DNA: TGCGCCAGCAGCCGGGGGACTAGCGGGAGTAGCGAGCAGTACTTC. It is translated as CASSRGTSGSSEQYF.